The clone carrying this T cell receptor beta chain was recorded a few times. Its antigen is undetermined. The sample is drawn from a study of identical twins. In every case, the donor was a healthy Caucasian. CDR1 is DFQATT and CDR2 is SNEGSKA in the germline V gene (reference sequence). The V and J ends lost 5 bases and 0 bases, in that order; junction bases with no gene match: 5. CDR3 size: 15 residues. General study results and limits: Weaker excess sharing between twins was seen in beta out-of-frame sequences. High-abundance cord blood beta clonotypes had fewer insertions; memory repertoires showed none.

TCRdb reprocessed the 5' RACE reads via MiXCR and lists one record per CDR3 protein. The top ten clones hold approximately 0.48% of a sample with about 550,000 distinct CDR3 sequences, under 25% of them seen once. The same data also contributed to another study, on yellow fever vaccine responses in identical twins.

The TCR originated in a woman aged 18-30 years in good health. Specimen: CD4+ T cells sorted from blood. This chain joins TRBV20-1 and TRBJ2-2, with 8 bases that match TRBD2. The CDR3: CSAPQAGANTGELFF. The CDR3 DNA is TGCAGTGCTCCTCAAGCGGGAGCGAACACCGGGGAGCTGTTTTTT.